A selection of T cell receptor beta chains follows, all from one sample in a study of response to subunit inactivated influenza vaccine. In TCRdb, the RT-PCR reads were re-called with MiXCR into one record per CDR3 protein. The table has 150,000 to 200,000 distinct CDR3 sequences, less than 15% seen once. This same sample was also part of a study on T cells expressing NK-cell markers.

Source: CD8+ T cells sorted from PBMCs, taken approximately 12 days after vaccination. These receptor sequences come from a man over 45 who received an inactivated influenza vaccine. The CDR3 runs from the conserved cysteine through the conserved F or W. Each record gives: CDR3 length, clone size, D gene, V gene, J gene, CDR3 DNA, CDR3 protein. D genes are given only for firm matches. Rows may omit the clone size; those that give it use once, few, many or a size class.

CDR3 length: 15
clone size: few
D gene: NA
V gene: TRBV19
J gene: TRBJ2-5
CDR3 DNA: TGTGCCAGTAGTATCGATTGGGACAACCAAGAGACCCAGTACTTC
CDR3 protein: CASSIDWDNQETQYF

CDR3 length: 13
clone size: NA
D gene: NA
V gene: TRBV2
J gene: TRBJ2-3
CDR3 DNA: TGTGCCAGCAGGCCATTGGGGACAGATACGCAGTATTTT
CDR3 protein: CASRPLGTDTQYF

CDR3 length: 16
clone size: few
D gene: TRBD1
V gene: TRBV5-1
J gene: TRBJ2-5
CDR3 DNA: TGCGCCAGCAGCCCCAAGGACAGGGAGGATCTAGAGACCCAGTACTTC
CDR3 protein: CASSPKDREDLETQYF

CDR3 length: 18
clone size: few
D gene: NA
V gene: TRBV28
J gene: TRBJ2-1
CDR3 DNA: TGTGCCAGCAGTTTATTCTTGGTGACACATAGCTCCTACAATGAGCAGTTCTTC
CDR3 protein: CASSLFLVTHSSYNEQFF

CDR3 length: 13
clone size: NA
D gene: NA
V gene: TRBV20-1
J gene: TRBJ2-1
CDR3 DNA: TGCAGTGCTACAGCGCGGGGTCGGCGTGAGCAGTTCTTC
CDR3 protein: CSATARGRREQFF

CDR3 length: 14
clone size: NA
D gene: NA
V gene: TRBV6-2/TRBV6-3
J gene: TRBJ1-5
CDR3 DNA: TGTGCCAGCAGTCACGGACAGTTCAATCAGCCCCAGCATTTT
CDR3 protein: CASSHGQFNQPQHF

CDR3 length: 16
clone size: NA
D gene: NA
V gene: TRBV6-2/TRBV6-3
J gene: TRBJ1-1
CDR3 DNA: TGTGCCAGCAGCACCGGACCGACGATCATGAACACTGAAGCTTTCTTT
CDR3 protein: CASSTGPTIMNTEAFF

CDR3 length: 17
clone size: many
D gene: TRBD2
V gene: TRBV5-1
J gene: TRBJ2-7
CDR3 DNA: TGCGCCAGCAGCTTGGGGAGTTGGGGACTAGCGGGATACGAGCAGTACTTC
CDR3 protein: CASSLGSWGLAGYEQYF

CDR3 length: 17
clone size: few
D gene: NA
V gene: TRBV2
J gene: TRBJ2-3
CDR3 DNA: TGTGCCAGCAGTGATATCTCGGGAGCGGGCGCCACAGATACGCAGTATTTT
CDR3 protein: CASSDISGAGATDTQYF

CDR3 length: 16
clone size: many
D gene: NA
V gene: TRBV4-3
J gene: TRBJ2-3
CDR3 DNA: TGCGCCAGCAGCCAAGGGTACCTAGGGAGCACAGATACGCAGTATTTT
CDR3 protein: CASSQGYLGSTDTQYF

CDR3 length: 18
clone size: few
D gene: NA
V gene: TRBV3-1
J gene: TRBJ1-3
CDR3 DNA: TGTGCCAGCAGCCAAGGAGGGATAAACAGGATTTCTGGAAACACCATATATTTT
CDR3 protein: CASSQGGINRISGNTIYF

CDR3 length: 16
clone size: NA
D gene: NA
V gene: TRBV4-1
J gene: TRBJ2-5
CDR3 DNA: TGCGCCAGCAGCCAAGTCGGGGGCAGGGGGGGAGAGACCCAGTACTTC
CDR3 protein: CASSQVGGRGGETQYF

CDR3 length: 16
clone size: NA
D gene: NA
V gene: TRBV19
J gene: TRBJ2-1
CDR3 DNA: TGTGCCAGCCGTGTGGGGGGATTGAGCTCCTACAATGAGCAGTTCTTC
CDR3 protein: CASRVGGLSSYNEQFF

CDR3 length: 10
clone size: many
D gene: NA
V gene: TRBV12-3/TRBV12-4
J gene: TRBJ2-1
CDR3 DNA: TGTGCCAGCAGGGGGGGAGAGCAGTTCTTC
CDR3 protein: CASRGGEQFF

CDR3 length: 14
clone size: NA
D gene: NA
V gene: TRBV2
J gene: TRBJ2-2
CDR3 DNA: TGTGCCTGCTGGGGGGAGTCAGCGTCCGGGGAGCTGTTTTTT
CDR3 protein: CACWGESASGELFF

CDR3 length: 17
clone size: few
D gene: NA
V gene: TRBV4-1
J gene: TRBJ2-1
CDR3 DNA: TGCGCCAGCAGCCAAGGGCATCGGGGAAGCTCCTACAATGAGCAGTTCTTC
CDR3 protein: CASSQGHRGSSYNEQFF

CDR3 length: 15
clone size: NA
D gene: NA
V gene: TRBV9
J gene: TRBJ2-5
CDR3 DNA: TGTGCCAGCTTTCCCGACAGAGAGTACCAAGAGACCCAGTACTTC
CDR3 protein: CASFPDREYQETQYF

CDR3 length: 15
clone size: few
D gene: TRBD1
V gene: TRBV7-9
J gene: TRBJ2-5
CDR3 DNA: TGTGCCAGCAGCGCTCGACAGGGGGCTAGAGAGACCCAGTACTTC
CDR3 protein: CASSARQGARETQYF

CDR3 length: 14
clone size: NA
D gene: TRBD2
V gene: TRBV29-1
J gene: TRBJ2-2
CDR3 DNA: TGCAGCGTTGTAGCGGGCGGAAACACCGGGGAGCTGTTTTTT
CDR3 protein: CSVVAGGNTGELFF

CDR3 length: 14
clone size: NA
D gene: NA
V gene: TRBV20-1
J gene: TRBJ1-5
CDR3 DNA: TGCAGTGCTAGAGATACGGCAGTAAATCAGCCCCAGCATTTT
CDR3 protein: CSARDTAVNQPQHF

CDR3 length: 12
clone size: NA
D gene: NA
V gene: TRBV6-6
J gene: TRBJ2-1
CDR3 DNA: TGTGCCAGCCTCCGTACGGACTATGAGCAGTTCTTC
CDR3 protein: CASLRTDYEQFF

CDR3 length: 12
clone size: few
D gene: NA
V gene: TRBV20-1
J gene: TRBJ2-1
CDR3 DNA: TGCAGTGCAACCGACAGCCATAAGGGGCAGTTCTTC
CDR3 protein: CSATDSHKGQFF

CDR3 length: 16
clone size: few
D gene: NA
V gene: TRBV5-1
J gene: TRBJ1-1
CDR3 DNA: TGCGCCAGCAGGTCGTTTCTTGGGGGGGGTAGCACTGAAGCTTTCTTT
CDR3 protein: CASRSFLGGGSTEAFF

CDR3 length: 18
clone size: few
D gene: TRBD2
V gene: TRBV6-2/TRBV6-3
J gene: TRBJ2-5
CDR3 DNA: TGTGCCAGCAGTTACGGGAATGTAGCGGGGGAGCTCGTGGAGACCCAGTACTTC
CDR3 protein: CASSYGNVAGELVETQYF

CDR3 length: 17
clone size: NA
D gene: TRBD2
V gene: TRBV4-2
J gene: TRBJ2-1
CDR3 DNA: TGTGCCAGCAGCCATGATACGGGACTAGCGATCTACAATGAGCAGTTCTTC
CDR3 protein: CASSHDTGLAIYNEQFF